Shown below are 4 T cell receptor beta chains from a single sample sequenced in a study of blood T cells in healthy people across ages. The use of a sample-barcoded 5' primer and a J-beta primer mix characterized a second PCR of about 7 to 12 cycles. TCRdb itself ran the 5' RACE reads through MiXCR, one entry per CDR3 protein. The sample carries hundreds of thousands of distinct CDR3 sequences, more than 50% recorded once. Source material: blood. These receptors came from a man aged 35-49 years in good health.

This clonotype appeared a single time. The V call is TRBV9, the J call TRBJ2-5; 7 bases are a match to TRBD2. The J call may be faulty, since TRBJ2-7 better matches the DNA end. Germline CDR1 reads SGDLS; CDR2 reads YYNGEE. This CDR3 comprises 15 residues. CDR3 nucleotides: TGTGCCAGCAGCGTAGACGCTAGCGGTTACTACGAGCAGTACTTC. Its translation: CASSVDASGYYEQYF.

V and J are TRBV20-1 and TRBJ2-6; D unresolved. The CDR3 extends over 13 amino acids. Trimming shortened V by 8 bases and J by 0 bases, and 8 bases separated the two germline ends. The V gene's germline CDR1 is DFQATT and CDR2 SNEGSKA (reference sequence). The CDR3 region is CSIINSGANVLTF. The CDR3 region has the DNA TGCAGTATTATAAACTCTGGGGCCAACGTCCTGACTTTC.

The chain couples TRBV9 to TRBJ2-7, with D unresolved. With the DNA end fitting TRBJ2-5 better, the J assignment may be wrong. Germline V gene sequence: CDR1 SGDLS, CDR2 YYNGEE. The CDR3 runs 15 residues. CDR3 loop: CASSHSPRVGETQYF. DNA for the CDR3: TGTGCCAGCAGCCATTCCCCCCGAGTAGGGGAGACCCAGTACTTC.

The chain has TRBV14 and TRBJ2-1; tentatively, D is TRBD1 or TRBD2 (5 bases each). V gave up 1 base and J gave up 4 bases, with 17 bases separating them. The CDR3 sequence is 17 residues long. Germline lookup yields CDR1 SGHDN and CDR2 FVKESK. CDR3 amino acids: CASSQVLGTLPYNEQFF. In DNA form, the CDR3 reads TGTGCCAGCAGCCAAGTCCTCGGGACCCTCCCTTACAATGAGCAGTTCTTC.